The 15 T cell receptor beta chains below come from one sample, sequenced in a study of naive and memory T cell subsets. Amplification of ligated cDNA took four PCR rounds with SP2 and nested alpha and beta constant primers. TCRdb processed the 5' RACE reads anew with MiXCR; each CDR3 protein has one entry. The table shows about 62,000 distinct CDR3 sequences, with roughly 8.1% occurring only once. A UMI-containing oligonucleotide was joined by 3' ligation to the TCR cDNA template. These receptors all stem from a female donor in good health.

This clonotype was detected ten times or more. The rearrangement joins TRBV9 to TRBJ2-2; D may match TRBD1 or TRBD2 (5 bases each). CDR3 length: 17 residues. The V and J ends lost 0 bases and 4 bases respectively, with 16 bases between them. CDR1 is SGDLS, CDR2 YYNGEE, per germline. CDR3 DNA sequence: TGTGCCAGCAGCGTAGGGGGTTCGGGGCTAGCCACCGGGGAGCTGTTTTTT. Amino acids: CASSVGGSGLATGELFF.

The J gene is TRBJ2-5, the V gene TRBV29-1; possibly TRBD1 for D (6 bases). Germline-derived CDR1 and CDR2 are SQVTM and ANQGSEA. CDR3 length: 13 amino acids. Trimming pared 3 bases from V and 1 base from J, leaving 9 bases between. CDR3: CSVDRGGQETQYF. The CDR3 nucleotides are TGCAGCGTTGACCGAGGGGGCCAAGAGACCCAGTACTTC.

This clonotype was recorded at least ten times. This chain uses TRBV7-8 with TRBJ2-2; maybe TRBD1 (5 bases). This CDR3 region has 15 residues. V lost 5 bases and J lost 4, with 14 bases in between. The germline gives CDR1 SGHVS, CDR2 FQNEAQ. The DNA for the CDR3 is TGTGCCAGCAGCCCCCAGGGTGCAGTCACCGGGGAGCTGTTTTTT. Protein sequence: CASSPQGAVTGELFF. Using reference TRBV7-8 and TRBJ2-2 for the parts outside the CDR3, the full variable domain is GAGVSQSPRYKVAKRGQDVALRCDPISGHVSLFWYQQALGQGPEFLTYFQNEAQLDKSGLPSDRFFAERPEGSVSTLKIQRTQQEDSAVYLCASSPQGAVTGELFFGEGSRLTVL.

This clonotype was counted a few times. The CDR3 nucleotides read TGTGCCAGCAGTAGAGATGTGTTAAGGAGTGAAAAACTGTTTTTT. As protein: CASSRDVLRSEKLFF. This chain links TRBV2 with TRBJ1-4; D is unclear. CDR1 is SNHLY, CDR2 FYNNEI, per germline. Deletions cut 5 bases from V and 7 bases from J, with 17 bases between. The CDR3 contains 15 residues.

This clonotype was found many times. The gene calls are TRBV3-1 and TRBJ1-5; possible D gene TRBD1, 5 bases. There are 14 residues in the CDR3. Germline V gene sequence: CDR1 LGHDT, CDR2 YNNKEL (reference sequence). Trimming removed 4 bases at V and 5 bases at J, with 12 bases between. The CDR3 DNA reads as TGTGCCAGCAGCCGGGGCAATGGTTATCAGCCCCAGCATTTT. This encodes CASSRGNGYQPQHF.

This clonotype occurred a few times. V and J are TRBV5-6 and TRBJ2-7; 7 nucleotides line up with TRBD1. Per germline, CDR1 SGHDT and CDR2 YYEEEE. With V trimmed by 0 bases and J by 2 bases, 5 bases remained unmatched. This CDR3 contains 15 residues. The CDR3 sequence: CASSLAPGGTYEQYF. DNA for the CDR3: TGTGCCAGCAGCTTGGCTCCAGGGGGTACCTACGAGCAGTACTTC.

This clonotype was picked up a small number of times. V and J are TRBV28 and TRBJ2-3; 7 bases fit TRBD1. Germline CDR1 reads MDHEN; CDR2 reads SYDVKM. Trimming cost V 7 bases and J 6 bases; bases outside gene matches: 4. The CDR3 is 12 amino acids. The CDR3 is CASIGRGDTQYF. In DNA form, the CDR3 reads TGTGCCAGCATTGGCAGGGGGGATACGCAGTATTTT.

This clonotype was seen ten or more times. The rearrangement links TRBV2 to TRBJ2-2, with 10 bases aligning to TRBD2. After removal of 0 bases from V and 0 bases from J, the junction contained 4 bases not matched to a gene. The germline CDR1 and CDR2 sequences are SNHLY and FYNNEI. CDR3 length equals 18 residues. The CDR3 reads CASSEARTSGPNTGELFF. In nucleotides, the CDR3 is TGTGCCAGCAGTGAAGCGAGGACTAGCGGCCCGAACACCGGGGAGCTGTTTTTT.

This clonotype was detected many times. This chain joins TRBV10-3 and TRBJ2-3, with D possibly TRBD2 on 6 matching bases. Germline loops: CDR1 ENHRY, CDR2 SYGVKD. The germline V and J ends were trimmed by 4 bases and 6 bases, with 11 bases remaining between them. CDR3 length: 13 residues. CDR3 amino acids: CAISGSGVDTQYF. The CDR3 nucleotides read TGTGCCATCAGTGGGTCGGGAGTTGATACGCAGTATTTT.

This clonotype has more than one count but fewer than ten. The chain recombines TRBV11-1 with TRBJ2-1; weak D call: TRBD1 (6 bases). CDR1 and CDR2 from the germline V gene are SGHAT and FQDESV (reference sequence). V was pared by 4 bases and J by 9 bases, with 10 bases between. CDR3 length: 12 amino acids. CDR3 nucleotides: TGTGCCAGCAGCTCACAGGGCGCTGAGCAGTTCTTC. Encoded protein: CASSSQGAEQFF. Using reference TRBV11-1 and TRBJ2-1 for the parts outside the CDR3, the full variable domain is EAEVAQSPRYKITEKSQAVAFWCDPISGHATLYWYRQILGQGPELLVQFQDESVVDDSQLPKDRFSAERLKGVDSTLKIQPAELGDSAMYLCASSSQGAEQFFGPGTRLTVL.

The chain is built from TRBV27 and TRBJ2-3; 12 bases fit TRBD2. CDR3 length equals 16 residues. CDR1 and CDR2 (germline): MNHEY, SMNVEV (reference sequence). V shed 5 bases and J 7 bases; nucleotides not matched to a gene: 10. The DNA for the CDR3 is TGTGCCAGCAGTCTCCTAGCGGGAGGGATGCGAAATACGCAGTATTTT. Its protein product is CASSLLAGGMRNTQYF.

The rearrangement joins TRBV20-1 to TRBJ1-4; 7 nucleotides match TRBD1. The CDR3 has 13 residues. The germline V gene encodes CDR1 DFQATT and CDR2 SNEGSKA (reference sequence). The CDR3 reads CSLRKQGNEKLFF. The CDR3 DNA reads TGCAGCCTCAGAAAACAGGGGAATGAAAAACTGTTTTTT.

This clonotype showed up just a few times. This chain connects TRBV6-5 to TRBJ2-1; 13 positions agree with TRBD2. Germline V CDR1 and CDR2: MNHEY, SVGAGI. V shed 5 bases, J shed 10 bases, and the junction held 5 bases outside the gene matches. This CDR3 contains 14 residues. This chain's CDR3 is CASSQGTSGTEQFF. The CDR3 DNA sequence: TGTGCCAGCAGTCAAGGGACTAGCGGGACAGAGCAGTTCTTC.

This clonotype has a handful of counts. The chain is built from TRBV18 and TRBJ2-7; TRBD2 might be the D (5 bases). This CDR3 has 16 residues. Trimming took 3 bases from V and 2 from J, leaving 17 bases between them. The germline CDR1 and CDR2 sequences are KGHSH and LQKENI. This CDR3 reads CASSPEEFGRAYEQYF. CDR3 DNA sequence: TGTGCCAGCTCACCGGAGGAGTTCGGGCGGGCCTACGAGCAGTACTTC.

There are a few counts of this clonotype. The chain employs TRBV7-8 and TRBJ2-5, with D possibly TRBD1 on 7 matching bases. Germline CDR1 SGHVS, CDR2 FQNEAQ. The CDR3 contains 14 residues. V was shortened by 4 bases and J by 5 bases, with 14 bases between the two germline ends. In DNA form, the CDR3 reads TGTGCCAGCAGCTACCAGGGGGGAACCGAGACCCAGTACTTC. Translated: CASSYQGGTETQYF.